This entry lists 10 T cell receptor beta chains sequenced from one sample in a study of radiotherapy plus CTLA-4 blockade in lung cancer. Sequenced by immunoSEQ multiplex PCR; TCRdb stores in-frame clones only, minus some. This table holds around 100,000 clones, roughly 77% found once. Source: peripheral blood, taken from a patient treated with radiotherapy plus ipilimumab. The receptors were gathered from a human donor with non-small cell lung cancer that progressed on radiotherapy plus ipilimumab. Some clones in this sample may be carry-over from other donors' samples.

The chain is built from TRBV10-3 and TRBJ1-2; 7 nucleotides align to TRBD1. V dropped 6 bases and J dropped 2; count of bases not matched to a gene: 15. From germline, CDR1 is ENHRY and CDR2 SYGVKD. This CDR3 comprises 17 residues. Here the CDR3 DNA reads TGTGCCATCAGACTGACAGCTCACGGGACAGACAACTATGGCTACACCTTC. Its translation is CAIRLTAHGTDNYGYTF.

The CDR3 DNA reads TGTGCCAGCAGCCAGGGGACAGTACCAGAAAAACTGTTTTTT. This gives the protein CASSQGTVPEKLFF. The J gene is TRBJ1-4, the V gene TRBV7-9, with 7 bases that match TRBD1. The germline gives CDR1 SEHNR, CDR2 FQNEAQ (reference sequence). The CDR3 spans 14 residues. J gave up 8 bases and V 5 bases, and 8 bases lay outside the gene matches. Full variable domain (outside the CDR3, taken from reference TRBV7-9 and TRBJ1-4): DTGVSQNPRHKITKRGQNVTFRCDPISEHNRLYWYRQTLGQGPEFLTYFQNEAQLEKSRLLSDRFSAERPKGSFSTLEIQRTEQGDSAMYLCASSQGTVPEKLFFGSGTQLSVL.

V gene TRBV5-1 combines with J gene TRBJ2-1, with unresolved D. Deletions cut 1 base from V and 0 bases from J, with 8 bases between. Germline CDR1 and CDR2: SGHRS and YFSETQ. The CDR3 extends over 15 amino acids. DNA of the CDR3: TGCGCCAGCAGCTTGACAGTGAACTCCTACAATGAGCAGTTCTTC. This encodes CASSLTVNSYNEQFF. Full variable domain (remainder filled in from reference TRBV5-1 and TRBJ2-1): KAGVTQTPRYLIKTRGQQVTLSCSPISGHRSVSWYQQTPGQGLQFLFEYFSETQRNKGNFPGRFSGRQFSNSRSEMNVSTLELGDSALYLCASSLTVNSYNEQFFGPGTRLTVL.

This CDR3 reads CASRLAVVSSYNEQFF. DNA of the CDR3: TGTGCAAGTCGCTTAGCCGTGGTGAGCTCCTACAATGAGCAGTTCTTC. This chain uses TRBV12-2 with TRBJ2-1; the D call in the table, TRBD2, was not verified against the DNA. TRBV12-2 is described as a pseudogene. This CDR3 has 16 residues.

The chain is built from TRBV6-5 and TRBJ1-2; no clear D. With 5 bases removed from V and 0 bases from J, the gap between germline ends came to 7 bases. This CDR3 contains 13 residues. The germline CDR1 and CDR2 sequences are MNHEY and SVGAGI. CDR3 sequence reads: CASSTKANYGYTF. CDR3 sequence (DNA): TGTGCCAGCAGTACGAAAGCTAACTATGGCTACACCTTC.

The table lists this clone with a few counts. The rearrangement links TRBV5-1 to TRBJ1-2, with D tentatively TRBD1 (6 bases). The CDR3 runs to 13 residues. From germline, CDR1 is SGHRS and CDR2 YFSETQ. V was shortened by 6 bases and J by 2 bases, with 11 bases between the two germline ends. In DNA, the CDR3 is TGCGCCAGCACCTCAGGGGAAAACTATGGCTACACCTTC. Its protein is CASTSGENYGYTF.

This chain's CDR3 is CASSQVNIKGPQHF. The DNA for the CDR3 is TGCGCCAGCAGCCAAGTAAATATAAAAGGGCCCCAGCATTTT. The V call is TRBV4-3, the J call TRBJ1-5; the D is unclear. CDR3 length: 14 amino acids. CDR1 is LGHNA and CDR2 is YSLEER in the germline V gene. Trimming cost V 1 base and J 9 bases, with 13 bases left between them.

V usage is TRBV9 and J usage is TRBJ2-7; D not resolved. From germline, CDR1 is SGDLS and CDR2 YYNGEE. The CDR3 runs to 12 residues. With 2 bases removed from V and 7 bases from J, the gap between germline ends came to 10 bases. This CDR3 is CASSVPLKEQYF. The CDR3, as DNA: TGTGCCAGCAGCGTGCCCTTAAAGGAGCAGTACTTC.

The chain joins TRBV7-3 to TRBJ1-3; 8 bases are shared with TRBD1. The CDR3 spans 13 residues. Germline V lookup: CDR1 SGHTA, CDR2 FQGTGA. The ends lost 11 bases at V and 2 bases at J; junction bases unmatched: 5. In DNA form, the CDR3 reads TGTGCCGTGGCAGGGGGCGCTGGAAACACCATATATTTT. It encodes CAVAGGAGNTIYF. Combining the CDR3 with reference TRBV7-3 and TRBJ1-3 gives the whole variable domain GAGVSQTPSNKVTEKGKYVELRCDPISGHTALYWYRQSLGQGPEFLIYFQGTGAADDSGLPNDRFFAVRPEGSVSTLKIQRTERGDSAVYLCAVAGGAGNTIYFGEGSWLTVV.

The V call is TRBV11-3, the J call TRBJ2-7; no firm D call. Trimming shortened V by 3 bases and J by 5 bases, and 14 bases separated the two germline ends. This CDR3 is 14 amino acids long. Germline V gene sequence: CDR1 SGHNT, CDR2 YENEEA. In DNA, the CDR3 is TGTGCCAGCAGCTTCTCACACGTCGAGGACGAGCAGTACTTC. Amino acid sequence: CASSFSHVEDEQYF. Using reference TRBV11-3 and TRBJ2-7 for the parts outside the CDR3, the full variable domain is EAGVVQSPRYKIIEKKQPVAFWCNPISGHNTLYWYLQNLGQGPELLIRYENEEAVDDSQLPKDRFSAERLKGVDSTLKIQPAELGDSAVYLCASSFSHVEDEQYFGPGTRLTVT.